A selection of T cell receptor beta chains follows, all from one sample in a study of blood T cells in healthy people across ages. Each CDR3 protein gets one entry after TCRdb re-called the 5' RACE reads with MiXCR. Of fewer than 650,000 distinct CDR3 sequences listed, approximately 26% are singletons. The sample was also linked to a second study, of T cells of mothers and their children.

The sample was blood. These receptors came from a boy aged 2 to 10 in good health. CDR3s include the opening cysteine and the closing phenylalanine or tryptophan. D genes are given only for firm matches. Rows give clone size only sometimes, using once, few, many, or a class for an expanded clone.

TRBV19,TRBJ2-1,NA,NA,TGTGCCAGTGGAGGGAGACCCCCGCACAATGAGCAGTTCTTC,CASGGRPPHNEQFF
TRBV10-3,TRBJ2-1,NA,TRBD1,TGTGCCATCAGTGTAAGGGACAGGGGGCCTAATGAGCAGTTCTTC,CAISVRDRGPNEQFF
TRBV6-6,TRBJ1-1,few,NA,TGTGCCAGCAGTTACAGGTCCGTGGCAGCCGGAAATGAAGCTTTCTTT,CASSYRSVAAGNEAFF
TRBV20-1,TRBJ1-1,NA,TRBD1,TGCAGCCTAGGGCAGGGGGGGGTCACTGAAGCTTTCTTT,CSLGQGGVTEAFF
TRBV28,TRBJ1-6,few,TRBD1,TGTGCCAGCAGTCCCGGGACAGGGACCGGATCACCCCTCCACTTT,CASSPGTGTGSPLHF
TRBV5-1,TRBJ2-7,few,NA,TGCGCCAGCAGCGAGGAGTACAGGGCCCCGGGCTCCTACGAGCAGTACTTC,CASSEEYRAPGSYEQYF
TRBV5-1,TRBJ2-7,NA,TRBD2,TGCGCCAGCAGCTTGGAGACTAGCGGGAACGAGCAGTACTTC,CASSLETSGNEQYF
TRBV29-1,TRBJ1-2,few,TRBD1,TGCAGCTGCCAACCCGCCCAGGGGGCAGGCGGCTACACCTTC,CSCQPAQGAGGYTF
TRBV11-3,TRBJ2-6,NA,NA,TGTGCCAGCAGCTTAAGCAGCGCGACAAGCTCTGGGGCCAACGTCCTGACTTTC,CASSLSSATSSGANVLTF
TRBV7-2,TRBJ2-2,NA,NA,TGTGCCAGCAGTAAACAGGGAAACACCGGGGAGCTGTTTTTT,CASSKQGNTGELFF
TRBV4-3,TRBJ2-1,NA,TRBD1,TGCGCCAGCAGCCTCCTTACAGGGGATGAGCAGTTCTTC,CASSLLTGDEQFF
TRBV30,TRBJ2-5,NA,NA,TGTGCCTGGAGTGGATACACACGGGACCGCCAAGAGACCCAGTACTTC,CAWSGYTRDRQETQYF
TRBV5-1,TRBJ2-7,NA,TRBD1,TGCGCCAGCAGCGGTTCGATGGGACAGCTATACGAGCAGTACTTC,CASSGSMGQLYEQYF
TRBV12-3/TRBV12-4,TRBJ1-1,NA,NA,TGTGCCAGCAGCCCGGATTCCTTTCTTGGGTTGGCTTTCTTT,CASSPDSFLGLAFF
TRBV4-3,TRBJ2-4,NA,NA,TGCGCCAGCAGCCAAGGCAGGGGTATGGACATTCAGTACTTC,CASSQGRGMDIQYF
TRBV5-1,TRBJ2-7,NA,TRBD1,TGCGCCAGCAACTCGGACAGGGGGCTCGAGCAGTACTTC,CASNSDRGLEQYF
TRBV13,TRBJ1-4,few,NA,TGTGCCAGCAGCCTACCGGGACTCGGGGTGAAACTGTTTTTT,CASSLPGLGVKLFF
TRBV30,TRBJ2-7,many,NA,TGTGCCTGGAGTATAAACGACGAGCAGTACTTC,CAWSINDEQYF
TRBV12-3/TRBV12-4,TRBJ2-7,few,TRBD1,TGTGCCAGCAGTGCCGCAGGGGGCGGTTACGAGCAGTACTTC,CASSAAGGGYEQYF
TRBV19,TRBJ2-7,NA,NA,TGTGCCAGTAGTATAGATCCAGGGGATCCCTACGAGCAGTACTTC,CASSIDPGDPYEQYF
TRBV29-1,TRBJ2-7,NA,NA,TGCAGCGTAGCCGTAGACGACTCCTACGAGCAGTACTTC,CSVAVDDSYEQYF
TRBV20-1,TRBJ2-7,few,NA,TGCAGTGCTAGACAGGAGTCCTACGAGCAGTACTTC,CSARQESYEQYF
TRBV3-1,TRBJ1-5,few,NA,TGTGCCAACCGAAGCAATCAGCCCCAGCATTTT,CANRSNQPQHF
TRBV15,TRBJ2-4,NA,NA,TGTGCCACCAGTGGTCAGGCAGGGGCAAACATTCAGTACTTC,CATSGQAGANIQYF
TRBV7-9,TRBJ2-5,few,NA,TGTGCCAGCAGCCTTAGAACCGGCATCATGGGGACCCAGTACTTC,CASSLRTGIMGTQYF
TRBV10-3,TRBJ2-7,few,NA,TGTGCCATCAGTGAGTCGAGGAGGGACCAAGCCTACGAGCAGTACTTC,CAISESRRDQAYEQYF
TRBV12-3/TRBV12-4,TRBJ2-7,few,TRBD2,TGTGCCAGCAGAAATAGCGGGATTTACGAGCAGTACTTC,CASRNSGIYEQYF
TRBV10-3,TRBJ2-2,few,TRBD1,TGTGCCATCAGGGGACAGGGGGCGCCCACCGGGGAGCTGTTTTTT,CAIRGQGAPTGELFF
TRBV24-1,TRBJ2-5,few,TRBD1,TGTGCCACCAGTGATTCCCCCGGGACAGGGGAAGAGACCCAGTACTTC,CATSDSPGTGEETQYF
TRBV5-4,TRBJ1-1,few,TRBD1,TGTGCCAGCAGCCCTGAGACAGGGGCAGGCACTGAAGCTTTCTTT,CASSPETGAGTEAFF
TRBV20-1,TRBJ2-2,NA,TRBD2,TGCAGTGCTAGTTTAGCGGGCCGGAACACCGGGGAGCTGTTTTTT,CSASLAGRNTGELFF
TRBV2,TRBJ2-5,few,NA,TGTGCCAGCACCGGGGGGCGAGAGACCCAGTACTTC,CASTGGRETQYF
TRBV27,TRBJ1-4,NA,TRBD1,TGTGCCAGCAGTTTCAGGCGGATCACAGGGGAGAGTGAAAAACTGTTTTTT,CASSFRRITGESEKLFF
TRBV29-1,TRBJ1-2,NA,NA,TGCAGCGTTGATCATCAGGGGATAGGCTATGGCTACACCTTC,CSVDHQGIGYGYTF
TRBV7-9,TRBJ1-4,few,NA,TGTGCCAGCAGGCAAGACAGTGCCGAAAAACTGTTTTTT,CASRQDSAEKLFF
TRBV30,TRBJ2-7,NA,NA,TGTGCCTGGAGTGTCGAGGATACCTACGAGCAGTACTTC,CAWSVEDTYEQYF
TRBV7-9,TRBJ2-7,NA,TRBD2,TGTGCCAGCAGGGCGTCCGGGACTAGCGGTGATACCTACGAGCAGTACTTC,CASRASGTSGDTYEQYF
TRBV6-5,TRBJ2-4,NA,NA,TGTGCCAGCAGTTACACACAAGGAAACATTCAGTACTTC,CASSYTQGNIQYF
TRBV28,TRBJ1-4,few,NA,TGTGCCAGCAGTACCGGGACCAAGGGGGAAAAACTGTTTTTT,CASSTGTKGEKLFF
TRBV7-9,TRBJ1-2,NA,TRBD1,TGTGCCAGCAGCACTTGGACAGGGCCGAAGTATGGCTACACCTTC,CASSTWTGPKYGYTF
TRBV11-2,TRBJ2-2,NA,TRBD2,TGTGCCAGCAGCCTAGCGGGGGGCCCGAACACCGGGGAGCTGTTTTTT,CASSLAGGPNTGELFF
TRBV6-5,TRBJ2-5,NA,NA,TGTGCCAGCAGTTACTCAGTACTCCAAGAGACCCAGTACTTC,CASSYSVLQETQYF
TRBV10-2,TRBJ2-1,NA,NA,TGCGCCAGCAACTTACAGGGCGATGAGCAGTTCTTC,CASNLQGDEQFF
TRBV5-1,TRBJ2-2,many,NA,TGCGCCAGCAGCTCACAACTAGCTGACGGCACCGGGGAGCTGTTTTTT,CASSSQLADGTGELFF
TRBV7-2,TRBJ2-5,many,NA,TGTGCCAGCAGCTTAGCCGCACGGAGACAAGAGACCCAGTACTTC,CASSLAARRQETQYF
TRBV4-1,TRBJ1-2,few,TRBD1,TGCGCCAGCAGCCAAGTGACACAGGGGAACTATGGCTACACCTTC,CASSQVTQGNYGYTF
TRBV14,TRBJ2-5,few,NA,TGTGCCAGCAGCCAAGGATGGACTGAGCAGTACTTC,CASSQGWTEQYF
TRBV13,TRBJ2-5,many,NA,TGTGCCAGCAGCTTAGGAGGGGGAGAAGAGACCCAGTACTTC,CASSLGGGEETQYF
TRBV21-1,TRBJ2-3,few,NA,TGTGCCAGCTCCGAATGTACAGGGGACACAGATACGCAGTATTTT,CASSECTGDTDTQYF
TRBV10-3,TRBJ2-5,NA,NA,TGTGCCATCAGGGAGGAGGGGGCGTTCCAAGAGACCCAGTACTTC,CAIREEGAFQETQYF
TRBV6-1,TRBJ2-4,once,TRBD1,TGTGCCAGCAGTTTTGACCGGGACAGTAAAAACATTCAGTACTTC,CASSFDRDSKNIQYF
TRBV20-1,TRBJ2-3,NA,NA,TGCAGTGCCCCGAGGGGGGGCATGGATACGCAGTATTTT,CSAPRGGMDTQYF
TRBV20-1,TRBJ2-7,few,TRBD2,TGCAGTGCCCTAGTCCCCGGGACTAGCTACGAGCAGTACTTC,CSALVPGTSYEQYF
TRBV7-9,TRBJ2-5,NA,NA,TGTGCCAGCAGCTGGGACCTAGCTGGGGGAGAGACCCAGTACTTC,CASSWDLAGGETQYF
TRBV29-1,TRBJ2-7,few,NA,TGCAGCGTTGTCCCTCGGGGGTCTTCCTACGAGCAGTACTTC,CSVVPRGSSYEQYF
TRBV18,TRBJ2-1,NA,NA,TGTGCCAGCTCACCACCGGGCGGTAGGGGATACAATGAGCAGTTCTTC,CASSPPGGRGYNEQFF
TRBV7-9,TRBJ1-4,NA,NA,TGTGCCAGCAGCTTAGCGAACAGATTCAATGAAAAACTGTTTTTT,CASSLANRFNEKLFF
TRBV20-1,TRBJ2-2,NA,TRBD2,TGCAGTGCTAGAACGTCTCTAGCGGGAGGCGGGGAGCTGTTTTTT,CSARTSLAGGGELFF
TRBV18,TRBJ2-4,few,NA,TGTGCCAGCTCACAGCTAGCGACAGGGCTAAAGTTCCTAGCCAAAAACATTCAGTACTTC,CASSQLATGLKFLAKNIQYF